These 19 T cell receptor beta chains were all obtained from the same sample, sequenced in a study of blood T cell repertoires in COVID-19. Profiling relied on immunoSEQ multiplex PCR, and the TCRdb table lists in-frame clones only, not all of them. The sample contains around 200,000 clones, around 75% of which appear only once. Material for sequencing was peripheral blood. Every receptor here comes from a woman in her thirties or forties with COVID-19, enrolled during active disease.

The rearrangement links TRBV7-2 to TRBJ2-5; 8 bases line up with TRBD2. Germline CDR1 is SGHTA and CDR2 is FQGNSA. Germline trimming cut 3 bases from V and 4 bases from J; bases unmatched to any gene: 4. The CDR3 is made up of 14 amino acids. The CDR3, as DNA: TGTGCCAGCAGCTTCCCGGGGGGGCGAGAGACCCAGTACTTC. Translating it yields CASSFPGGRETQYF.

V gene TRBV7-2 combines with J gene TRBJ2-1; 15 positions agree with TRBD2. Trimming at V came to 4 bases and at J to 8 bases, leaving 3 bases not matched to a gene. This CDR3 is 15 amino acids long. CDR1 and CDR2 (germline): SGHTA, FQGNSA. The CDR3 DNA reads as TGTGCCAGCAGCTCAGGACTAGCGGGGGGGCATGAGCAGTTCTTC. Its protein is CASSSGLAGGHEQFF.

The chain joins TRBV6-5 to TRBJ1-2; 8 bases agree with TRBD1. Germline assignment: CDR1 MNHEY and CDR2 SVGAGI. V lost 8 bases to trimming and J lost 8 bases; unmatched junction nucleotides: 10. There are 13 residues in the CDR3. CDR3 region: CASAADRELGYTF. CDR3 in DNA: TGTGCCAGCGCCGCGGACAGGGAGTTAGGCTACACCTTC.

V and J are TRBV7-9 and TRBJ2-7; unclear D gene. The germline V gene has CDR1 SEHNR and CDR2 FQNEAQ (reference sequence). The CDR3 extends over 15 amino acids. Trimming shortened V by 0 bases and J by 2 bases, and 11 bases separated the two germline ends. The CDR3 is CASSLAGTLTYEQYF. CDR3 in DNA: TGTGCCAGCAGCTTAGCTGGCACCCTTACCTACGAGCAGTACTTC.

The V gene is TRBV21-1, the J gene TRBJ2-3; no check of the table's D call, TRBD2, against the DNA was made. TRBV21-1 is labeled a pseudogene. The CDR3 length is 17 residues. CDR3 amino acids: CASSKVARAPRTDTQYF. For the CDR3, the DNA is TGTGCCAGCAGCAAAGTGGCGAGGGCCCCCAGGACAGATACGCAGTATTTT.

The chain employs TRBV7-9 and TRBJ2-2; TRBD2 aligns across 11 bases. The germline V gene encodes CDR1 SEHNR and CDR2 FQNEAQ (reference sequence). The CDR3 length is 17 residues. Unmatched junction bases numbered 8, after V lost 4 bases and J lost 4 bases. In DNA form, the CDR3 reads TGTGCCAGCAGCTCGAGACTAGCGGGGTTTTTCACCGGGGAGCTGTTTTTT. Its translation: CASSSRLAGFFTGELFF.

This clone was seen only a few times. This chain joins TRBV2 and TRBJ1-6; TRBD1 matches at 10 bases. J lost 7 bases, V lost 4 bases, and 4 bases had no gene match. Germline V gene lookup returns CDR1 SNHLY and CDR2 FYNNEI. This CDR3 region has 15 residues. Written as DNA, the CDR3 is TGTGCCAGCAGTGGGACAGGGGGGACGAATTCACCCCTCCACTTT. It encodes CASSGTGGTNSPLHF.

At least ten counts were recorded for this clone. V usage is TRBV2 and J usage is TRBJ1-1; D uncertain. Looked up from germline, CDR1 is SNHLY and CDR2 is FYNNEI. Trimming cost V 6 bases and J 5 bases, with 10 bases left between them. This CDR3 is built from 12 residues. The CDR3 is CASSAELTEAFF. The CDR3 region has the DNA TGTGCCAGCAGCGCGGAATTAACTGAAGCTTTCTTT.

The count of this clone is one. This chain joins TRBV3-1 (or the pseudogene TRBV3-2) and TRBJ2-4; TRBD2 matches at 12 bases. V shed 1 base and J 1 base; nucleotides not matched to a gene: 8. This CDR3 spans 19 amino acids. Germline V gene data show CDR1 as LGHDT and CDR2 as YNNKEL (reference sequence). As DNA, the CDR3 is TGTGCCAGCAGCCAAGTTCCGCTAGCGGGGGGGCCGGCCAAAAACATTCAGTACTTC. It translates to CASSQVPLAGGPAKNIQYF.

The chain has TRBV14 and TRBJ2-7; perhaps TRBD2 as D (6 bases). Trimming removed 4 bases from V and 0 bases from J, with 16 bases in between. The CDR3 length is 16 residues. The V gene's germline CDR1 is SGHDN and CDR2 FVKESK. For the CDR3, the DNA is TGTGCCAGCAGCCCTCGCGGGACGGTAAGCTCCTACGAGCAGTACTTC. Protein sequence: CASSPRGTVSSYEQYF.

V and J are TRBV7-9 and TRBJ2-1; TRBD2 aligns across 9 bases. V gave up 5 bases and J gave up 7 bases; unmatched junction bases: 9. CDR1 and CDR2 (germline): SEHNR, FQNEAQ (reference sequence). This CDR3 has 15 amino acids. The DNA of the CDR3 is TGTGCCAGCAGCGCTTACCAGCGGGGGGCGAATGAGCAGTTCTTC. Its protein is CASSAYQRGANEQFF.

This clone was detected once. This chain uses TRBV19 with TRBJ1-4; possible D gene TRBD1, 5 bases. In germline, CDR1 is LNHDA, CDR2 SQIVND (reference sequence). V lost 3 bases, J lost 5 bases, and 13 bases lay in between. CDR3 length: 15 residues. CDR3 nucleotides: TGTGCCAGTAGTATTGGTCAGGACAAGAATGAAAAACTGTTTTTT. Translation gives CASSIGQDKNEKLFF.

This rearrangement joins TRBV7-2 to TRBJ2-5, with D tentatively TRBD2 (5 bases). The V gene lost 3 bases and the J gene lost 5 bases, with 10 bases spanning the gap. The CDR3 loop spans 13 amino acids. CDR1 is SGHTA and CDR2 is FQGNSA in the germline V gene. The CDR3 sequence is CASSLASSETQYF. The DNA of the CDR3 is TGTGCCAGCAGCTTGGCTAGCAGCGAGACCCAGTACTTC. Variable domain in full (rest from reference TRBV7-2 and TRBJ2-5): GAGVSQSPSNKVTEKGKDVELRCDPISGHTALYWYRQSLGQGLEFLIYFQGNSAPDKSGLPSDRFSAERTGGSVSTLTIQRTQQEDSAVYLCASSLASSETQYFGPGTRLLVL.

The chain employs TRBV10-3 and TRBJ2-7; D perhaps matches TRBD1 (5 bases). From germline, CDR1 is ENHRY and CDR2 SYGVKD. V was trimmed by 2 bases and J by 0 bases, leaving 8 bases between them. This CDR3 spans 14 amino acids. The CDR3 coding sequence is TGTGCCATCAGTGAGAATAGGGGCTCCTACGAGCAGTACTTC. It is translated as CAISENRGSYEQYF.

The chain links TRBV5-8 to TRBJ1-4; unclear D gene. CDR1 and CDR2 from the germline V gene are SGHTS and YDEGEE. V was cut by 5 bases and J by 10 bases, with 18 bases left in between. The CDR3 covers 14 residues. This CDR3 reads CASSLEPLPGKLFF. CDR3 nucleotide sequence: TGTGCCAGCAGTCTGGAGCCCTTACCTGGAAAACTGTTTTTT. Using reference TRBV5-8 and TRBJ1-4 for the parts outside the CDR3, the full variable domain is EAGVTQSPTHLIKTRGQQATLRCSPISGHTSVYWYQQALGLGLQFLLWYDEGEERNRGNFPPRFSGRQFPNYSSELNVNALELEDSALYLCASSLEPLPGKLFFGSGTQLSVL.

This clone was detected a few times. The J gene is TRBJ2-2, the V gene TRBV5-1; 13 positions match TRBD2. Germline trimming cut 7 bases from V and 7 bases from J; bases unmatched to any gene: 7. Germline V CDR1 and CDR2: SGHRS, YFSETQ. The CDR3 contains 15 residues. CDR3 DNA sequence: TGCGCCAGCGAGAGGACTAGCGGGAGAAACGGGGAGCTGTTTTTT. It is translated as CASERTSGRNGELFF.

The V gene is TRBV5-1, the J gene TRBJ2-2, with D tentatively TRBD2 (6 bases). The CDR3 extends over 13 amino acids. Trimming took 4 bases from V and 5 from J, leaving 9 bases between them. Germline V gene data show CDR1 as SGHRS and CDR2 as YFSETQ. CDR3 nucleotides: TGCGCCAGCAGCGTCGGGGGTACCGGGGAGCTGTTTTTT. Its protein is CASSVGGTGELFF.

The chain uses TRBV3-1 (or the pseudogene TRBV3-2) and TRBJ1-6, with 7 nucleotides matching TRBD1. The CDR3 covers 15 residues. The germline V gene encodes CDR1 LGHDT and CDR2 YNNKEL (reference sequence). V was pared by 4 bases and J by 9 bases, with 9 bases of the junction left unmatched. CDR3 residues: CASSPIPGQPSPLHF. CDR3 DNA: TGTGCCAGCAGCCCGATCCCGGGACAGCCTTCACCCCTCCACTTT.

V usage is TRBV9 and J usage is TRBJ2-7; TRBD1 is a possible D gene (5 bases). The V end was cut by 0 bases, the J end by 3 bases, with 10 bases between. There are 14 residues in the CDR3. CDR1 and CDR2 (germline): SGDLS, YYNGEE. CDR3 region: CASSVAGLNYEQYF. The CDR3 DNA sequence: TGTGCCAGCAGCGTAGCAGGGTTGAACTACGAGCAGTACTTC.